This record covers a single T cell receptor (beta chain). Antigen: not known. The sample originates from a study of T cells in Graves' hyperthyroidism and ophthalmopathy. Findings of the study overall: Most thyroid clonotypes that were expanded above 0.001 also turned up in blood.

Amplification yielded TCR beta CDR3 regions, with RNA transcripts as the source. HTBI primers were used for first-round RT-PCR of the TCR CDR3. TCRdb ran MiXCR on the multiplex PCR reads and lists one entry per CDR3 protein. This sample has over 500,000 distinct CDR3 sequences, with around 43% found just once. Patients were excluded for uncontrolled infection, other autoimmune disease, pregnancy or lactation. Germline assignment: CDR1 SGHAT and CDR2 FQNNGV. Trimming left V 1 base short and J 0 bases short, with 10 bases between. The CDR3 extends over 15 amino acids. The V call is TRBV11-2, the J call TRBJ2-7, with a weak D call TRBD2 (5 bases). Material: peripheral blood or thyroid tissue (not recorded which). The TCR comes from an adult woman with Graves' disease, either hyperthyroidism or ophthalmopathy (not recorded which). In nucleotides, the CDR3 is TGTGCCAGCAGCTTAGCTCGGGATAGCTCCTACGAGCAGTACTTC. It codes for CASSLARDSSYEQYF.